This T cell receptor beta chain appears in the sequencing data of a study of blood T cell repertoires in COVID-19. Study-wide background: Sites across the United States, Italy and Spain contributed samples from acute and convalescent COVID-19. PBMCs, B-cell-depleted T cells, or T cells provided the cDNA or gDNA that made up the material.

The CDR3 consists of 19 residues. Germline values: CDR1 MNHNS, CDR2 SASEGT. With 4 bases clipped from V and 0 bases from J, the junction kept 13 bases outside the gene matches. Authors' analysis steps: Amplification of reference gene primers was used by the study to estimate nucleated cell counts. Sequencing used immunoSEQ multiplex PCR; TCRdb keeps in-frame clones, though not all of them. Clone size and the V and J calls come from that table; the DNA yielded D and trimming. This sample has approximately 88,000 clones, with around 76% found just once. The sample taken for sequencing was peripheral blood. This sequence originates from an elderly woman with active or convalescent COVID-19. This chain connects TRBV6-1 to TRBJ1-3, with 9 bases identical to TRBD1. CDR3 in DNA: TGTGCCAGCAGTGGCGCGGGACAGGGCCTTGTGAACTCTGGAAACACCATATATTTT. Translated, it gives CASSGAGQGLVNSGNTIYF.